This TCR beta chain was sequenced for a study of shared clonotypes between healthy human individuals. Study-wide results and caveats: A generally larger estimated richness was seen in naive subsets than in memory subsets.

Looked up from germline, CDR1 is SGHRS and CDR2 is YFSETQ. The trim removed 6 bases at V and 3 bases at J, leaving 14 bases unmatched. The CDR3 contains 16 residues. Naive CD8 cells were CD45RO-negative, positively selected for CCR7, excluding terminally differentiated effector memory CD45RA+ cells. Data came from immunoSEQ multiplex PCR; TCRdb stores just in-frame clones and leaves some out. The repertoire consists of fewer than 800,000 clones, with roughly 94% occurring once and the leading ten covering 24%. To note about this clone: The antigen remains undetermined.

Material: naive CD8+ T cells sorted from blood. This receptor was identified in a man in his thirties or forties in good health. J is TRBJ2-7 and V is TRBV5-1; TRBD1 matches 8 bases. The CDR3 nucleotides are TGCGCCAGCACCTCCTTAGGGACAGGATCGATCTACGAGCAGTACTTC. Amino acids: CASTSLGTGSIYEQYF.